These 5 T cell receptor beta chains came from one sample sequenced in a study of blood T cell repertoires in COVID-19 (dated by TCRdb to the early 2020s). The library was built by means of the immunoSEQ multiplex PCR assay. TCRdb carries this immuneACCESS record with in-frame sequences only. Its versions omit some clonotypes, under half of them owing to an unresolved V gene in the studies checked, with the rest unexplained. Recorded for this sample are some 320,000 clones; roughly 89% of them occurred a single time. 5.2% of the sample comes from the top ten. Sequencing was performed on PBMCs or T cells enriched from blood (not recorded which). The receptors were sampled from a man in his sixties who had recovered from COVID-19.

The count of this clone is one. This rearrangement joins TRBV7-9 to TRBJ1-5; no clear D gene. Trimming shortened V by 2 bases and J by 4 bases, and 12 bases separated the two germline ends. CDR1 and CDR2 from the germline V gene are SEHNR and FQNEAQ (reference sequence). The length of the CDR3 is 15 residues. The CDR3 loop reads CASSLRGEGNQPQHF. The CDR3 DNA is TGTGCCAGCAGCTTACGGGGAGAGGGTAATCAGCCCCAGCATTTT.

The gene calls are TRBV12-3 or TRBV12-4 and TRBJ2-5, with 7 bases identical to TRBD1. The CDR3 totals 13 residues. V shed 7 bases and J 2 bases; nucleotides not matched to a gene: 4. The CDR3 spells CASTLTGQETQYF. Written as DNA, the CDR3 is TGTGCCAGCACCTTGACAGGGCAAGAGACCCAGTACTTC.

The chain recombines TRBV4-3 with TRBJ1-1; 7 bases are a match to TRBD1. Germline CDR1 reads LGHNA; CDR2 reads YSLEER. With V trimmed by 0 bases and J by 1 base, 11 bases remained unmatched. This CDR3 spans 18 amino acids. The DNA for the CDR3 is TGCGCCAGCAGCCAAGATGGGGTGGGCAGGGGGGCGAACACTGAAGCTTTCTTT. Translation gives CASSQDGVGRGANTEAFF.

This rearrangement joins TRBV7-2 to TRBJ2-7, with 9 bases identical to TRBD2. The CDR3 is 16 amino acids. The ends lost 0 bases at V and 2 bases at J; junction bases unmatched: 5. Germline V gives CDR1 SGHTA, CDR2 FQGNSA. The DNA for the CDR3 is TGTGCCAGCAGCTTAGCGGGGGCGGGAGGGGCCTACGAGCAGTACTTC. Protein product: CASSLAGAGGAYEQYF.

This chain joins TRBV10-2 and TRBJ1-1; D is uncertain. This CDR3 is 12 amino acids long. The ends were cut back, 6 bases at V and 5 bases at J, with 10 bases in the middle. Germline V gene sequence: CDR1 WSHSY, CDR2 SAAADI. CDR3 sequence (DNA): TGCGCCAGCAGCTTCGGAGGGACTGAAGCTTTCTTT. Translation: CASSFGGTEAFF.